This entry concerns a single TCR beta chain. Additional DNA sequences in this sample encode the identical CDR3. V gave up 6 bases and J gave up 5 bases, with 10 bases separating them. The CDR3 spans 12 residues. Germline CDR1 reads MNHEY; CDR2 reads SMNVEV (reference sequence). Cohort assignment relied on participant-reported clinical history. The authors' processing: How many nucleated cells were present was estimated from reference gene primer amplification. The data were produced by immunoSEQ multiplex PCR, yet TCRdb's version contains in-frame clones alone and is incomplete. D and trimming were read from the DNA, whereas the V and J calls and clone size are those reported in that table. The sample includes roughly 150,000 clones, more than 65% of them seen just once. This entry comes from a study of blood T cell repertoires in COVID-19. Overall study: Collection of acute and convalescent COVID-19 samples took place in the United States, Italy and Spain. PBMCs, B-cell-depleted T cells, or T cells were the source of the cDNA or gDNA that made up the material.

This receptor was obtained from a man between 60 and 75 years old who had recovered from COVID-19. The chain carries TRBV27 and TRBJ1-1; unclear D gene. Source material: PBMCs or T cells enriched from blood (not recorded which). CDR3 DNA: TGTGCCAGCAGCATTCGGGGTACTGAAGCTTTCTTT. This gives the protein CASSIRGTEAFF.